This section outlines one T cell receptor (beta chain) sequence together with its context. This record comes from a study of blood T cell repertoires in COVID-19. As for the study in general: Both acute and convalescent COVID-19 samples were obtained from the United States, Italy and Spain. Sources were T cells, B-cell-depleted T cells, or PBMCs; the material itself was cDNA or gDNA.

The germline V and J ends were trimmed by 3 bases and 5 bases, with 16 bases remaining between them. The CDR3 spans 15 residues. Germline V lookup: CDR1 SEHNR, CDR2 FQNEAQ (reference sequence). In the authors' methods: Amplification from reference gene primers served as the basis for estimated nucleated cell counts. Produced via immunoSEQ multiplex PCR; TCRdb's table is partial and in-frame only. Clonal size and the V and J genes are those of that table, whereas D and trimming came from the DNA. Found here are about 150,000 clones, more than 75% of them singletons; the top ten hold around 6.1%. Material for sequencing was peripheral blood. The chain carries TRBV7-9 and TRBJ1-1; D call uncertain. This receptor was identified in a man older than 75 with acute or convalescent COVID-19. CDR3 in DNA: TGTGCCAGCAGCTTGCTCCAGACGCCGGGTACTGAAGCTTTCTTT. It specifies CASSLLQTPGTEAFF.